This T cell receptor (beta chain) was recorded in a study of blood T cell repertoires in COVID-19 (dated by TCRdb to the early 2020s). Study-wide context: Collaborator samples came from the United States, Italy and Spain and covered acute and convalescent phases of COVID-19. Where available, HLA class I and class II types were obtained from metadata supplied by the sample provider rather than from assay-based typing. The samples were drawn from two sources: the first 160 participants of the ongoing ImmuneRACE study, and some 1,300 subjects contributed by 6 global collaborators. The prospective study material was composed of cDNA or gDNA derived from T cells, B-cell-depleted T cells, or PBMCs. Subjects who had been exposed to COVID-19, were actively infected with it, or had recovered from it provided the deeply sampled blood TCRbeta repertoires that made up the dataset. Sample metadata almost always included a de-identified subject ID, COVID-19 status, age in years and sex. A freely available public database, intended as a resource for researchers studying the immune response to SARS-CoV-2, is where the repertoires were released.

The immunoSEQ Assay, a bias-controlled multiplex PCR, was used to amplify TCRbeta CDR3 regions from genomic DNA. The study's own analysis went as follows. Within the assay, amplification of reference gene primers was used to estimate how many nucleated cells each sample contained. Sequence reads were collapsed and filtered to measure the absolute abundance of every unique TCRbeta CDR3 rearrangement. For each sample, productive Simpson clonality was calculated by taking the square root of Simpson's diversity index across productive rearrangements. TCRdb holds this immuneACCESS table with in-frame rearrangements only. Some clones are missing; in checked studies, unresolved V genes explain under half, and the rest has no known cause. That table is the source of V, J and clone size, and D and trimming were worked out from the DNA. The sample yields tens of thousands of clones; around 90% were counted once. The ten largest clones capture about 15% of the sample.

Each collaborating institution followed its own protocols to collect whole blood in K2EDTA tubes. For TCRbeta analysis, collaborators shipped samples in one of three forms: frozen whole blood, isolated PBMCs, or DNA extracted from either of those sample types. From its cysteine to its phenylalanine, the CDR3 spans 15 amino acids. The only DNA kept is the CDR3, 45 bases in frame from the first base. The germline V gene gives CDR1 as SGHVS and CDR2 as FQNEAQ. Trimming takes 5 bases off V and 6 bases off J; junction bases not matched to a gene: 5. Study-level results and caveats: The amount of clinical and demographic metadata varied by source and participant and was provided uncurated.

Notes on this clone: The clone's antigen remains unknown. No per-base quality is available; no much larger clone lies one base away.

Sequencing was carried out using peripheral blood. The receptor's source is a male donor with acute or convalescent COVID-19. The V and J segments used are TRBV7-8 and TRBJ2-2; 11 central nucleotides agree with TRBD1. The nucleotide sequence reads TGTGCCAGCAGCGGGGACAGGGGGGTTCCCGGGGAGCTGTTTTTT. Translated, this gives CASSGDRGVPGELFF.